The clone carrying this T cell receptor beta chain came up many times. Its antigen is as yet unknown. The entry originates in a study of early T cells in non-severe SARS-CoV-2 infection. The overall study: Chains were not paired, and sequencing was done on bulk RNA from unsorted whole blood. Study-wide points: Anti-spike CD8 responses were favored in VDJdb matching, and private and CD4 specificities were missed.

Unique molecular identifiers tagged individual cDNA molecules. From the 5' RACE reads, TCRdb called clonotypes with MiXCR, one entry per CDR3 protein. The sample holds tens of thousands of distinct CDR3 sequences, roughly 12% seen once. Trimming removed 6 bases from V and 2 bases from J, with 16 bases in between. The CDR3 runs to 15 residues. Germline assignment: CDR1 SNHLY and CDR2 FYNNEI. The V call is TRBV2, the J call TRBJ2-5; D is perhaps TRBD1 (6 bases). The sequence came from an adult who was a healthcare worker with PCR-confirmed SARS-CoV-2 infection or an uninfected control (not recorded which). Sequenced sample: whole blood. DNA of the CDR3: TGTGCCAGCAGCCAGCAAGGACAGAAACAAGAGACCCAGTACTTC. Translation: CASSQQGQKQETQYF. The full variable domain, rest sourced from reference TRBV2 and TRBJ2-5, is EPEVTQTPSHQVTQMGQEVILRCVPISNHLYFYWYRQILGQKVEFLVSFYNNEISEKSEIFDDQFSVERPDGSNFTLKIRSTKLEDSAMYFCASSQQGQKQETQYFGPGTRLLVL.